This entry lists 32 T cell receptor beta chains sequenced from one sample in a study of blood T cell repertoires in COVID-19. Method: immunoSEQ multiplex PCR; TCRdb's copy keeps in-frame clones and lacks some. This sample has just under 150,000 clones; 85% occur once, and the top ten carry roughly 2.6%. The sequencing input was peripheral blood. These receptors were collected from a human donor with acute or convalescent COVID-19. The donor label of this sample is uncertain.

The J gene is TRBJ1-1, the V gene TRBV19; possibly TRBD1 for D (6 bases). The CDR3 consists of 14 residues. Germline V CDR1 and CDR2: LNHDA, SQIVND (reference sequence). The germline V and J ends were trimmed by 6 bases and 7 bases, with 18 bases remaining between them. As DNA, the CDR3 is TGTGCCAGTAGAGACCGCCGGGGGGGCGATGAAGCTTTCTTT. Its translation: CASRDRRGGDEAFF.

The V call is TRBV10-3, the J call TRBJ2-2; 8 positions match TRBD1. CDR3 length equals 14 residues. CDR1 is ENHRY and CDR2 is SYGVKD in the germline V gene. The J segment lost 6 bases and the V segment lost 8 bases, leaving 8 bases of the junction unmatched. CDR3 protein: CAILPQGVAGELFF. The CDR3 region has the DNA TGTGCCATCCTGCCACAGGGGGTCGCCGGGGAGCTGTTTTTT.

The CDR3 coding sequence is TGCGCCAGCAGAACCGGGACAGGCGACCTTGGCTACACCTTC. It yields the protein CASRTGTGDLGYTF. The chain joins TRBV5-1 to TRBJ1-2; the match to TRBD1 covers 8 bases. CDR1 SGHRS and CDR2 YFSETQ come from the germline V gene. CDR3 length equals 14 residues. Trimming cost V 5 bases and J 7 bases; bases outside gene matches: 10.

This chain joins TRBV27 and TRBJ2-7; the D gene is possibly TRBD1 (6 bases). The CDR3 is 13 amino acids. V lost 6 bases and J lost 7, with 16 bases in between. CDR1 MNHEY and CDR2 SMNVEV come from the germline V gene (reference sequence). CDR3 DNA sequence: TGTGCCAGCAGGCAGACAGGTCAATGGGAGCAGTACGTC. Protein sequence: CASRQTGQWEQYV.

The chain uses TRBV5-8 and TRBJ1-2; 8 nucleotides align to TRBD1. J was trimmed by 2 bases and V by 4 bases; bases with no gene match: 7. The CDR3 is 15 residues long. The germline V gene encodes CDR1 SGHTS and CDR2 YDEGEE. CDR3 sequence: CASSETGTGNYGYTF. In nucleotides, the CDR3 is TGTGCCAGCAGCGAAACCGGGACAGGAAACTATGGCTACACCTTC.

This chain joins TRBV7-2 and TRBJ2-3, with 7 bases fitting TRBD2. Trimming at V came to 6 bases and at J to 3 bases, leaving 6 bases not matched to a gene. Looked up from germline, CDR1 is SGHTA and CDR2 is FQGNSA. The CDR3 is made up of 14 amino acids. CDR3 region: CASRARGSTDTQYF. DNA for the CDR3: TGTGCCAGCAGGGCGCGGGGGTCGACAGATACGCAGTATTTT.

The rearrangement uses TRBV27 and TRBJ2-3; 13 bases are a match to TRBD2. Germline CDR1 MNHEY, CDR2 SMNVEV (reference sequence). J gave up 4 bases and V 4 bases, and 8 bases lay outside the gene matches. The CDR3 contains 17 residues. DNA of the CDR3: TGTGCCAGCAGTTCGACCGGACTAGCGGGAGTGCCAGATACGCAGTATTTT. Translation gives CASSSTGLAGVPDTQYF.

This rearrangement joins TRBV24-1 to TRBJ2-7; unclear D gene. Trimming cost V 6 bases and J 0 bases, with 8 bases left between them. Germline CDR1 is KGHDR and CDR2 is SFDVKD. The CDR3 loop spans 13 amino acids. The CDR3: CATSHKNSYEQYF. The CDR3 coding sequence is TGTGCCACCAGTCACAAAAACTCCTACGAGCAGTACTTC.

The CDR3 region has the DNA TGTGCCAGCAGTGGTCTCGGCAGGGAGGATCAGCCCCAGCATTTT. This translates into CASSGLGREDQPQHF. The chain joins TRBV2 to TRBJ1-5; perhaps TRBD1 as D (5 bases). V shed 4 bases and J shed 5 bases, with 15 bases lying between them. The CDR3 totals 15 residues. In germline, CDR1 is SNHLY, CDR2 FYNNEI.

The chain uses TRBV5-4 and TRBJ1-2, with 7 bases aligning to TRBD1. Germline V lookup: CDR1 SGHNT, CDR2 YYREEE (reference sequence). The CDR3 runs 16 residues. The trim removed 6 bases at V and 3 bases at J, leaving 14 bases unmatched. The CDR3 region has the DNA TGTGCCAGCATCCCAGGGGGGAAGATTGGGGACTATGGCTACACCTTC. Its translation is CASIPGGKIGDYGYTF.

This clone was recorded once. The chain employs TRBV14 and TRBJ2-7; tentative D call: TRBD1 (5 bases). The V gene lost 4 bases and the J gene lost 2 bases, with 9 bases spanning the gap. The CDR3 covers 13 residues. Germline CDR1 SGHDN, CDR2 FVKESK. The CDR3 spells CASSRDRAYEQYV. In DNA form, the CDR3 reads TGTGCCAGCAGCCGTGACAGAGCCTACGAGCAGTACGTC.

The chain uses TRBV6-5 and TRBJ2-7; D remains unclear. This CDR3 spans 14 amino acids. Germline V CDR1 and CDR2: MNHEY, SVGAGI. Trimming stripped 0 bases from V and 3 bases from J, with 9 bases between. For the CDR3, the DNA is TGTGCCAGCAGTTACTCGAAGCCCGACTACGAGCAGTACGTC. Translating gives CASSYSKPDYEQYV.

DNA of the CDR3: TGCGCCAGCAGCTTAGCGGGAGGCGGGCCCAATGAGCAGTTCTTC. Translating gives CASSLAGGGPNEQFF. The V gene is TRBV5-1, the J gene TRBJ2-1, with TRBD2 matching over 9 bases. Germline V CDR1 and CDR2: SGHRS, YFSETQ. Trimming took 2 bases from V and 6 from J; bases not matched to a gene: 6. This CDR3 region has 15 residues.

Concerning this clone itself: The DNA is left out, because the CDR3 cannot be placed on it with certainty; the CDR3 is given as TCRdb lists it. The J gene is TRBJ2-7, the V gene TRBV21-1; TRBD1, as called in the table, went unchecked against the DNA. TRBV21-1 is deemed a pseudogene. The CDR3 numbers 17 amino acids, ends counted. The CDR3: CASSKVGFGSGDHEQYF.

This sequence joins TRBV12-2 and TRBJ1-2; TRBD1 is the table's D call, not checked against the DNA. TRBV12-2 is termed a pseudogene. The CDR3 extends over 15 amino acids. This chain's CDR3 is CASRPSGRLGYGYTF. The CDR3, as DNA: TGTGCAAGTCGCCCTTCAGGTCGTCTTGGCTATGGCTACACCTTC.

The CDR3 loop is CAISDPIRQNTEAFF. The CDR3 DNA sequence: TGTGCCATCAGTGACCCAATTCGACAAAACACTGAAGCTTTCTTT. The chain employs TRBV10-3 and TRBJ1-1; D unresolved. The ends were cut back, 3 bases at V and 2 bases at J, with 13 bases in the middle. This CDR3 is built from 15 residues. Per the germline V gene, CDR1 is ENHRY and CDR2 is SYGVKD.

The rearrangement uses TRBV2 and TRBJ2-5; TRBD2 aligns across 10 bases. CDR3 length: 14 amino acids. Germline assignment: CDR1 SNHLY and CDR2 FYNNEI. V lost 9 bases, J lost 5 bases, and 9 bases stayed unmatched. CDR3: CASRTSGMVETQYF. The CDR3 region has the DNA TGTGCCAGTCGTACTAGCGGGATGGTGGAGACCCAGTACTTC.

The chain links TRBV19 to TRBJ2-2; 12 nucleotides match TRBD1. The germline V gene has CDR1 LNHDA and CDR2 SQIVND (reference sequence). The CDR3 has 15 amino acids. The junction had 5 bases not matched to a gene; V was cut back by 4 bases and J by 8 bases. CDR3 amino acids: CASSRDRGLTGELFF. CDR3 bases: TGTGCCAGTAGTAGGGACAGGGGGCTTACGGGGGAGCTGTTTTTT.

The chain combines TRBV6-5 with TRBJ1-6; D call uncertain. The CDR3 totals 14 residues. Per the germline V gene, CDR1 is MNHEY and CDR2 is SVGAGI. V gave up 6 bases and J gave up 7 bases, with 13 bases separating them. CDR3 in amino acids: CASSPGLWNSPLHF. The CDR3 region has the DNA TGTGCCAGCAGCCCCGGACTGTGGAATTCACCCCTCCACTTT.

This clone was seen a single time. This chain connects TRBV6-2 or TRBV6-3 to TRBJ2-7; TRBD1 aligns across 8 bases. Germline assignment: CDR1 MNHEY and CDR2 SVGEGT. J was trimmed by 2 bases and V by 4 bases; bases with no gene match: 10. The CDR3 is made up of 16 amino acids. CDR3 sequence (DNA): TGTGCCAGCAGTTCACCTTTCGACAGGGGAACCTACGAGCAGTACTTC. It translates to CASSSPFDRGTYEQYF.

The J gene is TRBJ2-5, the V gene TRBV6-2 or TRBV6-3; 8 positions match TRBD2. The germline gives CDR1 MNHEY, CDR2 SVGEGT. There are 18 residues in the CDR3. V was clipped by 0 bases and J by 4 bases; unmatched bases: 13. In nucleotides, the CDR3 is TGTGCCAGCAGTTACTCGATAGGCCTAGCGGGCCGACTAGAGACCCAGTACTTC. Translation gives CASSYSIGLAGRLETQYF.

Only a few counts were recorded for this clone. The chain recombines TRBV11-2 with TRBJ2-7, with 8 bases fitting TRBD2. CDR1 is SGHAT and CDR2 is FQNNGV in the germline V gene. The CDR3 loop spans 14 amino acids. V trimming: 5 bases; J trimming: 5 bases; junction bases outside the gene matches: 8. The CDR3 bases are TGTGCCAGCAGCCGGGGGGGCCTTAGGGACGAGCAGTACTTC. Translating it yields CASSRGGLRDEQYF.

CDR3 coding DNA: TGTGCCAGCAGCTTAGCGCGGGTGAACACTGAAGCTTTCTTT. This translates into CASSLARVNTEAFF. This chain joins TRBV7-2 and TRBJ1-1; D remains unclear. The germline CDR1 and CDR2 sequences are SGHTA and FQGNSA. Trimming took off 0 bases at V and 0 bases at J, with 5 bases between the two ends. This CDR3 comprises 14 residues.

The chain has TRBV5-1 and TRBJ2-1; no firm D call. Trimming cost V 0 bases and J 9 bases, with 4 bases left between them. Looked up from germline, CDR1 is SGHRS and CDR2 is YFSETQ. This CDR3 comprises 11 residues. CDR3 region: CASSLGSEQFF. The CDR3 nucleotides are TGCGCCAGCAGCTTGGGTAGTGAGCAGTTCTTC.

V is TRBV20-1 and J is TRBJ2-7; 13 bases fit TRBD2. V was pared by 3 bases and J by 2 bases, with 7 bases of the junction left unmatched. The V gene's germline CDR1 is DFQATT and CDR2 SNEGSKA (reference sequence). The CDR3 loop spans 16 amino acids. DNA for the CDR3: TGCAGTGCTAGTGCCCCCGGGACTAGCGGGGCCTACGAGCAGTACTTC. This sequence encodes CSASAPGTSGAYEQYF.

This chain uses TRBV28 with TRBJ2-3; the match to TRBD2 covers 11 bases. Germline loops: CDR1 MDHEN, CDR2 SYDVKM. CDR3 length: 16 residues. The V segment lost 3 bases and the J segment 4 bases; nucleotides outside the gene matches: 6. The CDR3 bases are TGTGCCAGCAGTTTGGATAGCGGGGGGGTTCCAGATACGCAGTATTTT. It encodes CASSLDSGGVPDTQYF.

This clone turned up a few times. The rearrangement joins TRBV4-2 to TRBJ1-2, with a tentative D call TRBD1 (6 bases). CDR3 length: 16 residues. V dropped 1 base and J dropped 8 bases, with 20 bases sitting between them. CDR1 is LGHNA, CDR2 YNFKEQ, per germline. The CDR3 region is CASSQAGAQSFYGYTF. CDR3 bases: TGTGCCAGCAGCCAAGCAGGGGCACAGTCTTTCTACGGCTACACCTTC.

The genes are TRBV7-2 and TRBJ2-1, with D perhaps TRBD2 (6 bases). The germline V gene encodes CDR1 SGHTA and CDR2 FQGNSA. CDR3 length: 14 amino acids. Trimming removed 3 bases at V and 7 bases at J, with 13 bases between. This CDR3 reads CASSFAGFSNEQFF. The CDR3 coding sequence is TGTGCCAGCAGCTTCGCGGGGTTTAGTAATGAGCAGTTCTTC.

The chain has TRBV24-1 and TRBJ1-5; D is ambiguous. The CDR3 sequence is 12 residues long. V was shortened by 3 bases and J by 6 bases, with 5 bases between the two germline ends. The V gene's germline CDR1 is KGHDR and CDR2 SFDVKD. This chain's CDR3 is CATSDPGQPQHF. The CDR3 nucleotides read TGTGCCACCAGTGATCCGGGTCAGCCCCAGCATTTT.

This clone was recorded a few times. The chain combines TRBV30 with TRBJ1-2; 8 nucleotides align to TRBD1. Germline trimming cut 3 bases from V and 4 bases from J; bases unmatched to any gene: 10. The CDR3 is 15 residues long. Germline loops: CDR1 GTSNPN, CDR2 SVGIG (reference sequence). This CDR3 is CAWRVQGVVGYGYTF. For the CDR3, the DNA is TGTGCCTGGAGAGTACAGGGGGTCGTCGGCTATGGCTACACCTTC.

This chain links TRBV6-5 with TRBJ1-4; no reliable D call. CDR3 length: 11 amino acids. The V and J ends lost 7 bases and 10 bases respectively, with 10 bases between them. Germline CDR1 reads MNHEY; CDR2 reads SVGAGI. The CDR3 loop reads CASTGFGKLFF. The CDR3, as DNA: TGTGCCAGCACGGGGTTCGGAAAACTGTTTTTT.

The chain is built from TRBV19 and TRBJ2-7, with D tentatively TRBD1 (5 bases). V was clipped by 1 base and J by 4 bases, with 8 bases between them. The CDR3 consists of 13 residues. Germline V lookup: CDR1 LNHDA, CDR2 SQIVND (reference sequence). In DNA form, the CDR3 reads TGTGCCAGTAGTATAGGGGGCGGATACGAGCAGTACGTC. Amino acids: CASSIGGGYEQYV.